This T cell receptor (beta chain) was documented in a study of shared clonotypes between healthy human individuals. Here immunoSEQ multiplex PCR was the method, and the copy in TCRdb shows in-frame clones only, minus some. The profile covers 730,000 or so clones, with around 72% appearing a single time and less than 2% taken by the ten largest. General study points: Sharing across four donors was highest in naive CD4 (approximately 5%) and lowest in memory CD8 (about 0.4%).

In the case of this clone: Its antigen is currently unknown.

Germline V gene sequence: CDR1 LNHDA, CDR2 SQIVND (reference sequence). Losses at the gene ends were 5 bases for V and 4 bases for J; bases not matched to a gene: 5. The CDR3 loop spans 15 amino acids. This sequence was found in a woman in her thirties in good health. This chain uses TRBV19 with TRBJ2-2; 9 bases line up with TRBD1. The sample was memory CD4+ T cells sorted from blood. Documented subset: CD45RA-negative fraction. Here the CDR3 DNA reads TGTGCCAGTAGTGGTACAGGGGGCATCACCGGGGAGCTGTTTTTT. It encodes CASSGTGGITGELFF.